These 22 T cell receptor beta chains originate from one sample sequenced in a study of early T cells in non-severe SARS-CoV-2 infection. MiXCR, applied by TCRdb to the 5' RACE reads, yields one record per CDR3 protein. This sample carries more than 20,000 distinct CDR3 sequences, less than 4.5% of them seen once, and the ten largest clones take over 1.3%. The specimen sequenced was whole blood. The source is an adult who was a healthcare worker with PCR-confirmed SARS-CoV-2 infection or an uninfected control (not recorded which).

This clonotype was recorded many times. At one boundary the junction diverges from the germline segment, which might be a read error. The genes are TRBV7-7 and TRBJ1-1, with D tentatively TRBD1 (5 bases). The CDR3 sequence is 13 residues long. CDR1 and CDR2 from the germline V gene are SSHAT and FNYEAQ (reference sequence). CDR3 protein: CASSSDTNTEAFF. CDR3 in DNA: TGTGCTAGCAGCTCGGACACGAACACTGAAGCTTTCTTT.

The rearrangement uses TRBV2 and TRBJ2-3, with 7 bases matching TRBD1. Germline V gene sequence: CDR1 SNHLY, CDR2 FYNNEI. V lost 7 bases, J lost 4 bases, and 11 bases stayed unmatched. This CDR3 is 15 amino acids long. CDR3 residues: CASTVDLQGPDTQYF. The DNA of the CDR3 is TGTGCCAGCACGGTCGATTTACAGGGGCCAGATACGCAGTATTTT.

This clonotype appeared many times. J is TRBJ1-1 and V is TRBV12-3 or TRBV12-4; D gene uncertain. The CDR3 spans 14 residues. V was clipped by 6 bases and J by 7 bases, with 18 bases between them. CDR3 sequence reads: CASSQSFASHEAFF. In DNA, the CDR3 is TGTGCCAGCAGCCAGAGTTTTGCGTCTCATGAAGCTTTCTTT.

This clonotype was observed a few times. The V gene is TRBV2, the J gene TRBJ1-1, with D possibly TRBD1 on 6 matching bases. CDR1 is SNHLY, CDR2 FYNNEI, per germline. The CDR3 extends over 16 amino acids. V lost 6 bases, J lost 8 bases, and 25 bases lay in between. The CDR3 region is CASSASVGGARFEAFF. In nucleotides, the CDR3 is TGTGCCAGCAGCGCTTCCGTTGGGGGCGCACGCTTCGAAGCTTTCTTT. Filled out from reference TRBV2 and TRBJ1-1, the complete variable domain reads EPEVTQTPSHQVTQMGQEVILRCVPISNHLYFYWYRQILGQKVEFLVSFYNNEISEKSEIFDDQFSVERPDGSNFTLKIRSTKLEDSAMYFCASSASVGGARFEAFFGQGTRLTVV.

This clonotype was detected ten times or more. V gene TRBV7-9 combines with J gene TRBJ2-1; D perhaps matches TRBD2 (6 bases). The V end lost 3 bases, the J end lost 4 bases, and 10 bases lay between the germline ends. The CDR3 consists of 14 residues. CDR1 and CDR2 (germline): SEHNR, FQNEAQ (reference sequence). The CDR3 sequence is CASSFRREYNEQFF. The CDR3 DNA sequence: TGTGCCAGCAGCTTCCGCCGGGAGTACAATGAGCAGTTCTTC.

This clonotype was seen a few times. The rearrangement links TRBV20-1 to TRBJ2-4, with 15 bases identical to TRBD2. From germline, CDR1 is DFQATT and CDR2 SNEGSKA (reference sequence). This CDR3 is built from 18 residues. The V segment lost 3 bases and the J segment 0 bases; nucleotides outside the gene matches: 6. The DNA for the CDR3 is TGCAGTGCTAGCCCAGGACTAGCGGGGGGGGTAGCCAAAAACATTCAGTACTTC. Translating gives CSASPGLAGGVAKNIQYF.

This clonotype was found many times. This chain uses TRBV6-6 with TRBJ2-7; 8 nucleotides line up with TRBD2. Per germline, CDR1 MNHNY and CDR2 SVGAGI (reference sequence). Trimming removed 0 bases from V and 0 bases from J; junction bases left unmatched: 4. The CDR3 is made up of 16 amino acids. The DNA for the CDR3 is TGTGCCAGCAGTTACTCGGGCGGGACTAGCTCCTACGAGCAGTACTTC. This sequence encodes CASSYSGGTSSYEQYF.

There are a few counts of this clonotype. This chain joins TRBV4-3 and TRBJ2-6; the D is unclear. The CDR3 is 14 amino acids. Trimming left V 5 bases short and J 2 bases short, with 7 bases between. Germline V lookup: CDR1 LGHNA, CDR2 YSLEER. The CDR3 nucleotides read TGCGCCAGCAGCATGGGCGCTGGGGCCAACGTCCTGACTTTC. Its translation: CASSMGAGANVLTF.

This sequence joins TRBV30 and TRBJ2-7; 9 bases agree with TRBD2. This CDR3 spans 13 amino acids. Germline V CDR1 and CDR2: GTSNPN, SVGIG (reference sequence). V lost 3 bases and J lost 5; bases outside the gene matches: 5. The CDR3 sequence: CAWSLRGGNEQYF. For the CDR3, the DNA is TGTGCCTGGAGCCTGCGGGGGGGCAACGAGCAGTACTTC.

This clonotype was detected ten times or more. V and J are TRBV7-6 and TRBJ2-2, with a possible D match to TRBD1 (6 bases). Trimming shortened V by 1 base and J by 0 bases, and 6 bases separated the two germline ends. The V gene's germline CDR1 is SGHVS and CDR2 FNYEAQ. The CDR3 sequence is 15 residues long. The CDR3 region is CASSLGQANTGELFF. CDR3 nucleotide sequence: TGTGCCAGCAGCTTAGGACAGGCGAACACCGGGGAGCTGTTTTTT.

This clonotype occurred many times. The CDR3 here is CASSQGSSYQPQHF. CDR3 DNA sequence: TGTGCCAGTAGCCAAGGTAGCAGTTATCAGCCCCAGCATTTT. The chain couples TRBV19 to TRBJ1-5, with D unclear. Trimming pared 6 bases from V and 5 bases from J, leaving 14 bases between. This CDR3 contains 14 residues. Germline CDR1 is LNHDA and CDR2 is SQIVND (reference sequence).

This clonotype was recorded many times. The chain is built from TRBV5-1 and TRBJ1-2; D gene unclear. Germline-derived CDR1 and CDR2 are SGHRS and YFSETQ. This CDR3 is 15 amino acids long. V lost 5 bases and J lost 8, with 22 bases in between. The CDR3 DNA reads TGCGCCAGCAGAGTCAACCAGGTTTCTCGAGGGGGCTACACCTTC. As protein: CASRVNQVSRGGYTF. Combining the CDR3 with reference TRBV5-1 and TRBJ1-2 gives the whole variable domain KAGVTQTPRYLIKTRGQQVTLSCSPISGHRSVSWYQQTPGQGLQFLFEYFSETQRNKGNFPGRFSGRQFSNSRSEMNVSTLELGDSALYLCASRVNQVSRGGYTFGSGTRLTVV.

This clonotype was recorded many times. This CDR3 is CASSSGLHAGTDTQYF. The CDR3 region has the DNA TGTGCCAGCAGTTCCGGACTTCACGCGGGCACAGATACGCAGTATTTT. The rearrangement uses TRBV6-2 or TRBV6-3 and TRBJ2-3, with D possibly TRBD2 on 5 matching bases. In germline, CDR1 is MNHEY, CDR2 SVGEGT. The CDR3 runs to 16 residues. The ends were cut back, 4 bases at V and 1 base at J, with 15 bases in the middle.

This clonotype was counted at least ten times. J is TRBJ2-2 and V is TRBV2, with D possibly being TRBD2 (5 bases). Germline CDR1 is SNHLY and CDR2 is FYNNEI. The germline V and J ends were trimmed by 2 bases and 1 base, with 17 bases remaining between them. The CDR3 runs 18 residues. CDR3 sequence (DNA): TGTGCCAGCAGTGAACGCTCCACGGTTGGAGGGAACACCGGGGAGCTGTTTTTT. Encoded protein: CASSERSTVGGNTGELFF.

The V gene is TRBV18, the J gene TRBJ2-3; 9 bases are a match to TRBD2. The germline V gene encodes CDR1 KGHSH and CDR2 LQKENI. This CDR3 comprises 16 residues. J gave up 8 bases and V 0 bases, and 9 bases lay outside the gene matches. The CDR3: CASSPPPGGGEATQYF. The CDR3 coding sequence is TGTGCCAGCTCACCACCCCCCGGCGGGGGGGAAGCTACGCAGTATTTT.

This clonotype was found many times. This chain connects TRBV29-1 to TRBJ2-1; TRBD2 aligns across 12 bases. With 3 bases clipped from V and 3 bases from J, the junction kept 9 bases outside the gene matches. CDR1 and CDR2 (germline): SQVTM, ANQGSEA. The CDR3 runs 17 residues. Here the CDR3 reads CSVDASGGAEYYNEQFF. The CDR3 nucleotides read TGCAGCGTTGACGCTAGCGGGGGGGCCGAGTACTACAATGAGCAGTTCTTC.

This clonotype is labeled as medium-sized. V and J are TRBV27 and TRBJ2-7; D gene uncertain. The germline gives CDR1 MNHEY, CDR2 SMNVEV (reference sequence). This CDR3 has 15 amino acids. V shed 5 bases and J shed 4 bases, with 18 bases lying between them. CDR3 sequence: CASSKYGFSGYEQYF. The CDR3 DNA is TGTGCCAGCAGTAAATACGGGTTTTCGGGTTACGAGCAGTACTTC.

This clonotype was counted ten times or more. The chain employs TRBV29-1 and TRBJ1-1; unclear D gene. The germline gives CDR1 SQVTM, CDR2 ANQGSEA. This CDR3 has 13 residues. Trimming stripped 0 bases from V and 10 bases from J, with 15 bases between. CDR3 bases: TGCAGCGTTGAAGATAACGGCTCCCTAGGAGCTTTCTTT. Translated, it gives CSVEDNGSLGAFF.

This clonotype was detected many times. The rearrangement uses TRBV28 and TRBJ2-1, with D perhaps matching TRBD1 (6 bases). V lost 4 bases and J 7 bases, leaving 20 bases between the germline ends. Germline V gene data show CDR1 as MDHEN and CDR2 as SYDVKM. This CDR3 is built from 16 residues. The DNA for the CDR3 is TGTGCCAGCAGTTCCCTAGGGGGTACAAATAGGAATGAGCAGTTCTTC. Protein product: CASSSLGGTNRNEQFF. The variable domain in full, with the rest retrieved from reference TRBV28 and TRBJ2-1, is DVKVTQSSRYLVKRTGEKVFLECVQDMDHENMFWYRQDPGLGLRLIYFSYDVKMKEKGDIPEGYSVSREKKERFSLILESASTNQTSMYLCASSSLGGTNRNEQFFGPGTRLTVL.

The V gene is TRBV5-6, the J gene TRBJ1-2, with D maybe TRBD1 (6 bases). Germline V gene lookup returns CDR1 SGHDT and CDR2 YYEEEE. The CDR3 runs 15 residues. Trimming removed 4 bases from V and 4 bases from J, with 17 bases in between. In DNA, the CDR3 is TGTGCCAGCAGCAGGGCAGACAGGCCGATCTATGGCTACACCTTC. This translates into CASSRADRPIYGYTF.

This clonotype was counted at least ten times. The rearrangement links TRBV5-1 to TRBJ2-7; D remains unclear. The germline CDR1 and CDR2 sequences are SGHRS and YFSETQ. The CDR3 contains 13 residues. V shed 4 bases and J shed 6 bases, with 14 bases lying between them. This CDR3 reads CASSPTEWGEQYF. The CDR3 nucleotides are TGCGCCAGCAGCCCAACGGAGTGGGGCGAGCAGTACTTC.

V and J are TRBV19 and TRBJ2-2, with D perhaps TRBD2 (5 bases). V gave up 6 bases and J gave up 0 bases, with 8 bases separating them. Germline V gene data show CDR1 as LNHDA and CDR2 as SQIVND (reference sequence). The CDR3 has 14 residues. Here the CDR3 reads CASRLLANTGELFF. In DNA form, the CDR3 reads TGTGCCAGTAGGCTACTAGCGAACACCGGGGAGCTGTTTTTT. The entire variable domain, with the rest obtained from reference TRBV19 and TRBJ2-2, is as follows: DGGITQSPKYLFRKEGQNVTLSCEQNLNHDAMYWYRQDPGQGLRLIYYSQIVNDFQKGDIAEGYSVSREKKESFPLTVTSAQKNPTAFYLCASRLLANTGELFFGEGSRLTVL.